This T cell receptor (beta chain) was recovered during a study of T cells in Graves' hyperthyroidism and ophthalmopathy. This clonotype showed up many times. Amplified TCR beta CDR3 regions derived from RNA transcripts. First-round RT-PCR of the TCR CDR3 relied on the HTBI primer set. TCRdb re-called the multiplex PCR reads through MiXCR, storing one row per CDR3 protein. The repertoire includes about 180,000 distinct CDR3 sequences, about 9.4% of them detected once, and around 20% sits in the top ten. The diagnoses drew upon clinical symptoms, serum thyroxine and TRAb, thyroid ultrasound and orbital computed tomography. Sequencing was performed on blood. The sequence was collected from a woman aged 18-29 years with Graves' hyperthyroidism that later progressed to Graves' ophthalmopathy.

The DNA for the CDR3 is TGTGCCAGCACCGACAAGAACACTGAAGCTTTCTTT. Protein sequence: CASTDKNTEAFF. The rearrangement joins TRBV6-1 to TRBJ1-1; D not certain. Germline CDR1 and CDR2: MNHNS and SASEGT. CDR3 length equals 12 residues. V lost 7 bases and J 1 base, leaving 7 bases between the germline ends.